One TCR beta chain is described in this entry. This CDR3 has 17 amino acids. V was cut by 0 bases and J by 1 base, with 13 bases left in between. CDR1 is LGHNA and CDR2 is YSLEER in the germline V gene. This record belongs to a study of OX40 agonist ivuxolimab in advanced cancers. At the level of the study: While on treatment, patients had intravenous ivuxolimab at 0.01 to 10 mg/kg every 2 weeks.

Assay: immunoSEQ multiplex PCR; the TCRdb copy retains only in-frame clones and omits some. In the table there are about 20,000 clones, roughly 70% of which are singletons. This clonotype was obtained from an adult with an advanced solid tumor such as melanoma, head and neck, liver or kidney cancer. The source material was CD4+ or CD8+ T cells sorted from blood, sampled in a trial of the OX40 agonist ivuxolimab. V usage is TRBV4-3 and J usage is TRBJ1-5, with D uncertain. CDR3 nucleotides: TGCGCCAGCAGCCAAGATACGCAAACGGCGAGCAATCAGCCCCAGCATTTT. It encodes CASSQDTQTASNQPQHF.